The 32 T cell receptor beta chains listed next were all sequenced from one sample in a study of T cell repertoires in cytomegalovirus infection. No antigen has been identified for these receptors. TCRdb independently ran MiXCR on the reads; one entry per CDR3 protein. The sample includes fewer than 950,000 distinct CDR3 sequences, around a third of them seen just once. The sequencing used cultured CD8+ T cells from PBMCs, collected from culture after CMV antigen stimulation. These receptor sequences come from a human donor in good health (CMV status not recorded). Some clones in this sample may be carry-over from other donors' samples.

This clonotype was seen only a few times. This rearrangement joins TRBV7-9 to TRBJ1-2, with D unresolved. There are 15 residues in the CDR3. Deletions cut 4 bases from V and 3 bases from J, with 15 bases between. Germline V lookup: CDR1 SEHNR, CDR2 FQNEAQ (reference sequence). The CDR3 DNA reads TGTGCCAGCAGCTCGGGCCGCTTCAAGGACTATGGCTACACCTTC. Its protein product is CASSSGRFKDYGYTF. Full variable domain (outside the CDR3, taken from reference TRBV7-9 and TRBJ1-2): DTGVSQNPRHKITKRGQNVTFRCDPISEHNRLYWYRQTLGQGPEFLTYFQNEAQLEKSRLLSDRFSAERPKGSFSTLEIQRTEQGDSAMYLCASSSGRFKDYGYTFGSGTRLTVV.

The chain has TRBV24-1 and TRBJ2-2; D uncertain. The CDR3 spans 12 residues. Germline V gives CDR1 KGHDR, CDR2 SFDVKD. V lost 5 bases and J 7 bases, leaving 7 bases between the germline ends. The CDR3 coding sequence is TGTGCCACCAGTGGGGCCGGCGGGGAGCTGTTTTTT. Translation: CATSGAGGELFF.

This sequence joins TRBV7-2 and TRBJ2-7, with a tentative D call TRBD1 (5 bases). The CDR3 is 15 residues long. Trimming pared 2 bases from V and 2 bases from J, leaving 13 bases between. Per germline, CDR1 SGHTA and CDR2 FQGNSA. The CDR3 bases are TGTGCCAGCAGCTTAAGTTTACAGGATACCTACGAGCAGTACTTC. Protein: CASSLSLQDTYEQYF.

This clonotype was counted a few times. The chain joins TRBV4-1 to TRBJ2-1, with 7 positions matching TRBD2. The CDR3 loop spans 18 amino acids. The junction had 16 bases not matched to a gene; V was cut back by 7 bases and J by 1 base. Germline loops: CDR1 MGHRA, CDR2 YSYEKL. CDR3 loop: CASTPASGVALSYNEQFF. CDR3 nucleotides: TGCGCCAGCACTCCTGCGAGCGGGGTCGCCCTATCCTACAATGAGCAGTTCTTC.

This clonotype was counted between two and nine times. The chain's CDR3 is CASFRRSYGYTF. In DNA, the CDR3 is TGTGCCAGCTTCCGGCGCAGCTATGGCTACACCTTC. This sequence joins TRBV9 and TRBJ1-2; D uncertain. Germline CDR1 SGDLS, CDR2 YYNGEE. V lost 7 bases, J lost 4 bases, and 11 bases lay in between. The CDR3 has 12 residues. Variable domain in full (rest from reference TRBV9 and TRBJ1-2): DSGVTQTPKHLITATGQRVTLRCSPRSGDLSVYWYQQSLDQGLQFLIQYYNGEERAKGNILERFSAQQFPDLHSELNLSSLELGDSALYFCASFRRSYGYTFGSGTRLTVV.

This clonotype has ten or more counts. The chain is built from TRBV20-1 and TRBJ1-2; D remains unclear. V lost 6 bases, J lost 5 bases, and 10 bases lay in between. Germline CDR1 DFQATT, CDR2 SNEGSKA (reference sequence). This CDR3 contains 11 residues. The CDR3 nucleotides are TGCAGTGCCGCCTATGATTATGGCTACACCTTC. This sequence encodes CSAAYDYGYTF.

V gene TRBV20-1 combines with J gene TRBJ2-1; D is possibly TRBD1 or TRBD2 (5 bases each). The CDR3 is made up of 14 amino acids. V was cut by 5 bases and J by 7 bases, with 18 bases left in between. Looked up from germline, CDR1 is DFQATT and CDR2 is SNEGSKA (reference sequence). CDR3 DNA: TGCAGTGCTGGCGACGCGAGGGGATGGAATGAGCAGTTCTTC. Translated, it gives CSAGDARGWNEQFF.

The chain has TRBV2 and TRBJ2-2; 7 bases line up with TRBD2. CDR3 length: 12 residues. Germline V gene data show CDR1 as SNHLY and CDR2 as FYNNEI. V dropped 11 bases and J dropped 2; count of bases not matched to a gene: 2. Here the CDR3 reads CAQRGNTGELFF. The CDR3 region has the DNA TGTGCCCAGCGGGGAAACACCGGGGAGCTGTTTTTT.

As for this clonotype: Since a much larger clone is just one base distant, this may be a read error. Likely a read error: the CDR3 ends without its conserved phenylalanine or tryptophan. The chain recombines TRBV27 with TRBJ2-7, with TRBD1 matching 9 bases. Germline lookup yields CDR1 MNHEY and CDR2 SMNVEV (reference sequence). The CDR3 is 14 residues long. After removal of 5 bases from V and 6 bases from J, the junction contained 8 bases not matched to a gene. CDR3 sequence reads: CASSPTGQGSEQYA. The CDR3, as DNA: TGTGCCAGCAGTCCTACGGGACAGGGATCCGAGCAGTACGCC.

This clonotype was seen many times. The chain links TRBV7-9 to TRBJ2-1, with 11 positions matching TRBD2. The V segment lost 2 bases and the J segment 5 bases; nucleotides outside the gene matches: 8. This CDR3 is 17 amino acids long. The germline gives CDR1 SEHNR, CDR2 FQNEAQ (reference sequence). DNA of the CDR3: TGTGCCAGCAGCTTAAGGGGCCTAGCGGGGGGTCACAATGAGCAGTTCTTC. It codes for CASSLRGLAGGHNEQFF.

The chain employs TRBV3-1 and TRBJ1-2; TRBD1 matches 10 bases. This CDR3 is built from 15 residues. The germline V gene encodes CDR1 LGHDT and CDR2 YNNKEL (reference sequence). Losses at the gene ends were 1 base for V and 4 bases for J; bases not matched to a gene: 3. This chain's CDR3 is CASSQGTGGFYGYTF. The DNA for the CDR3 is TGTGCCAGCAGCCAAGGGACAGGGGGATTCTATGGCTACACCTTC.

This clonotype was recorded a few times. V usage is TRBV7-9 and J usage is TRBJ2-5; the match to TRBD2 covers 9 bases. The CDR3 loop spans 17 amino acids. J lost 2 bases, V lost 0 bases, and 7 bases had no gene match. Per the germline V gene, CDR1 is SEHNR and CDR2 is FQNEAQ (reference sequence). This CDR3 is CASSLARLAGVQETQYF. The CDR3 DNA reads as TGTGCCAGCAGCTTAGCGCGGTTAGCGGGGGTACAAGAGACCCAGTACTTC.

This clonotype has a handful of counts. This chain connects TRBV3-1 to TRBJ2-1; tentatively, D is TRBD2 (5 bases). This CDR3 has 14 amino acids. V was cut by 0 bases and J by 3 bases, with 6 bases left in between. The germline V gene encodes CDR1 LGHDT and CDR2 YNNKEL (reference sequence). The CDR3 region is CASSQEAVYNEQFF. The CDR3 DNA reads TGTGCCAGCAGCCAAGAAGCGGTCTACAATGAGCAGTTCTTC.

This clonotype appeared a few times. This chain uses TRBV15 with TRBJ2-3, with D perhaps assigned TRBD1 or TRBD2 (6 bases each). This CDR3 region has 16 residues. The germline CDR1 and CDR2 sequences are LNHNV and YYDKDF (reference sequence). V was cut by 2 bases and J by 6 bases, with 18 bases left in between. CDR3 DNA sequence: TGTGCCACCAGCAGACTTCCTACGGGGGCCCAGGATACGCAGTATTTT. It is translated as CATSRLPTGAQDTQYF.

This clonotype came up once. This chain links TRBV20-1 with TRBJ1-1, with D uncertain. The V gene lost 3 bases and the J gene lost 0 bases, with 5 bases spanning the gap. CDR1 is DFQATT, CDR2 SNEGSKA, per germline (reference sequence). The CDR3 loop spans 12 amino acids. CDR3 bases: TGCAGTGCTAGGTCGGTGAACACTGAAGCTTTCTTT. Its protein is CSARSVNTEAFF.

Only one count was recorded for this clonotype. V and J are TRBV19 and TRBJ2-1; 10 bases agree with TRBD2. The CDR3 covers 16 residues. Germline CDR1 LNHDA, CDR2 SQIVND (reference sequence). After removal of 3 bases from V and 7 bases from J, the junction contained 9 bases not matched to a gene. CDR3 nucleotide sequence: TGTGCCAGTAGTATCGTCCCTAGCGGGGGACCGAATGAGCAGTTCTTC. Its protein product is CASSIVPSGGPNEQFF.

The CDR3 bases are TGTGCCAGCAGCCCCCCGGGGTCTAGCAATCAGCCCCAGCATTTT. Residues: CASSPPGSSNQPQHF. The chain couples TRBV7-9 to TRBJ1-5; D call uncertain. Germline loops: CDR1 SEHNR, CDR2 FQNEAQ (reference sequence). Trimming removed 5 bases at V and 0 bases at J, with 11 bases between. The CDR3 totals 15 residues.

This clonotype has ten or more counts. The rearrangement links TRBV6-1 to TRBJ2-1, with 9 bases lining up with TRBD1. This CDR3 is 15 amino acids long. Germline loops: CDR1 MNHNS, CDR2 SASEGT. Trimming removed 2 bases from V and 6 bases from J; junction bases left unmatched: 5. This chain's CDR3 is CASSEWTGAGNEQFF. For the CDR3, the DNA is TGTGCCAGCAGTGAATGGACAGGGGCTGGCAATGAGCAGTTCTTC.

There are a few counts of this clonotype. This rearrangement joins TRBV12-5 to TRBJ2-7; TRBD1 agrees at 9 bases. The germline V gene has CDR1 LGHNT and CDR2 FRNRAP. V was clipped by 5 bases and J by 3 bases; unmatched bases: 8. There are 15 residues in the CDR3. Written as DNA, the CDR3 is TGTGCTAGTGGTCAATCAACGGGACAGGGCTACGAGCAGTACTTC. As protein: CASGQSTGQGYEQYF. Variable domain in full (rest from reference TRBV12-5 and TRBJ2-7): DARVTQTPRHKVTEMGQEVTMRCQPILGHNTVFWYRQTMMQGLELLAYFRNRAPLDDSGMPKDRFSAEMPDATLATLKIQPSEPRDSAVYFCASGQSTGQGYEQYFGPGTRLTVT.

This clonotype turned up a few times. The CDR3 here is CASSDGWEQYF. The DNA for the CDR3 is TGTGCCAGCAGTGACGGCTGGGAGCAGTACTTC. This chain connects TRBV6-1 to TRBJ2-7; D is unresolved. Germline V gene lookup returns CDR1 MNHNS and CDR2 SASEGT. There are 11 residues in the CDR3. V lost 3 bases and J 7 bases, leaving 7 bases between the germline ends.

The sample holds a few counts of this clonotype. The chain has TRBV6-2 or TRBV6-3 and TRBJ2-7; D remains ambiguous. The germline V gene has CDR1 MNHEY and CDR2 SVGEGT. CDR3 length equals 15 residues. Trimming removed 0 bases at V and 4 bases at J, with 13 bases between. The CDR3 DNA is TGTGCCAGCAGTTACTCAACGGGCTCTAGGTACGAGCAGTACGTC. Amino acids: CASSYSTGSRYEQYV.

This clonotype was detected only a few times. CDR3: CASSLIEEHEAFF. CDR3 DNA sequence: TGTGCCAGCAGCTTGATTGAGGAGCACGAAGCTTTCTTT. The chain links TRBV5-6 to TRBJ1-1; D gene ambiguous. CDR1 is SGHDT and CDR2 is YYEEEE in the germline V gene. Trimming took off 1 base at V and 8 bases at J, with 12 bases between the two ends. The CDR3 length is 13 residues.

This clonotype was seen repeatedly, ten times or more. The J gene is TRBJ2-5, the V gene TRBV7-6, with 8 bases lining up with TRBD1. V lost 3 bases, J lost 2 bases, and 5 bases stayed unmatched. Germline V gene lookup returns CDR1 SGHVS and CDR2 FNYEAQ. This CDR3 spans 15 amino acids. The CDR3 sequence: CASSLGQDYQETQYF. DNA of the CDR3: TGTGCCAGCAGCTTGGGACAGGACTATCAAGAGACCCAGTACTTC.

This clonotype showed up just a few times. The V and J genes are TRBV7-3 and TRBJ2-7; weak D call: TRBD1 (5 bases). The V gene's germline CDR1 is SGHTA and CDR2 FQGTGA. This CDR3 is 18 amino acids long. The V gene lost 3 bases and the J gene lost 3 bases, with 24 bases spanning the gap. This CDR3 is CASSFTLPYLDTDYEQYV. The CDR3 DNA follows: TGTGCCAGCAGCTTTACCCTACCGTATTTGGACACCGACTACGAGCAGTACGTC.

The rearrangement joins TRBV28 to TRBJ2-1; 7 bases are a match to TRBD1. This CDR3 is 17 amino acids long. CDR1 and CDR2 (germline): MDHEN, SYDVKM. J gave up 7 bases and V 8 bases, and 20 bases lay outside the gene matches. CDR3 residues: CASRTEVSDRDNNEQFF. DNA for the CDR3: TGTGCCAGCCGGACGGAGGTTTCCGACAGGGACAATAATGAGCAGTTCTTC.

Details on this clonotype: The junction departs from the called germline gene at one end, perhaps through a read error. The chain uses TRBV4-2 and TRBJ1-1; no clear D gene. Germline CDR1 and CDR2: LGHNA and YNFKEQ. The CDR3 contains 18 residues. The CDR3 protein is CTSSQEAYTGRKNTVAFF. The DNA for the CDR3 is TGTACCAGCAGCCAAGAAGCTTACACGGGGAGAAAGAACACTGTAGCTTTCTTT.

The V gene is TRBV27, the J gene TRBJ2-7; perhaps TRBD1 as D (5 bases). The germline V gene encodes CDR1 MNHEY and CDR2 SMNVEV (reference sequence). This CDR3 has 14 residues. V was pared by 0 bases and J by 3 bases, with 9 bases between. The CDR3 DNA reads TGTGCCAGCAGTTTATCCTCTCAGGGCTACGAGCAGTACTTC. Amino acids: CASSLSSQGYEQYF.

The CDR3 DNA follows: TGTGCCAACACCGACAGGGGGCTCAATGAGCAGTTCTTC. This encodes CANTDRGLNEQFF. The gene calls are TRBV28 and TRBJ2-1; 10 positions match TRBD1. The germline gives CDR1 MDHEN, CDR2 SYDVKM. This CDR3 has 13 amino acids. After removal of 10 bases from V and 6 bases from J, the junction contained 6 bases not matched to a gene.

V and J are TRBV9 and TRBJ2-5, with 12 bases fitting TRBD1. There are 16 residues in the CDR3. The ends lost 4 bases at V and 5 bases at J; junction bases unmatched: 9. Per the germline V gene, CDR1 is SGDLS and CDR2 is YYNGEE. CDR3 nucleotide sequence: TGTGCCAGCAGCCCGGGACAGGGGGCGTTAAGGGAGACCCAGTACTTC. Its protein is CASSPGQGALRETQYF.

The V gene is TRBV27, the J gene TRBJ1-5; perhaps TRBD1 as D (5 bases). V lost 8 bases and J lost 0, with 11 bases in between. CDR3 length equals 14 residues. The germline CDR1 and CDR2 sequences are MNHEY and SMNVEV (reference sequence). The CDR3 region is CASRTLFSNQPQHF. The CDR3 DNA follows: TGTGCCAGCCGGACACTGTTTAGCAATCAGCCCCAGCATTTT.

This chain joins TRBV13 and TRBJ2-5; D might be TRBD1 or TRBD2, each matching 6 bases. This CDR3 spans 14 amino acids. Germline V lookup: CDR1 PRHDT, CDR2 FYEKMQ (reference sequence). Trimming removed 5 bases at V and 3 bases at J, with 13 bases between. CDR3 sequence (DNA): TGTGCCAGCAGCCCCCGGAGGGGGGAAGAGACCCAGTACTTC. Translation: CASSPRRGEETQYF.

The chain couples TRBV27 to TRBJ1-6, with D possibly TRBD1 on 5 matching bases. V lost 7 bases and J lost 14, with 24 bases in between. The CDR3 length is 15 residues. From germline, CDR1 is MNHEY and CDR2 SMNVEV (reference sequence). For the CDR3, the DNA is TGTGCCAGCATGGGGCACGGAGGCCCCGGGTCGGCCCTCCACTTT. It translates to CASMGHGGPGSALHF.